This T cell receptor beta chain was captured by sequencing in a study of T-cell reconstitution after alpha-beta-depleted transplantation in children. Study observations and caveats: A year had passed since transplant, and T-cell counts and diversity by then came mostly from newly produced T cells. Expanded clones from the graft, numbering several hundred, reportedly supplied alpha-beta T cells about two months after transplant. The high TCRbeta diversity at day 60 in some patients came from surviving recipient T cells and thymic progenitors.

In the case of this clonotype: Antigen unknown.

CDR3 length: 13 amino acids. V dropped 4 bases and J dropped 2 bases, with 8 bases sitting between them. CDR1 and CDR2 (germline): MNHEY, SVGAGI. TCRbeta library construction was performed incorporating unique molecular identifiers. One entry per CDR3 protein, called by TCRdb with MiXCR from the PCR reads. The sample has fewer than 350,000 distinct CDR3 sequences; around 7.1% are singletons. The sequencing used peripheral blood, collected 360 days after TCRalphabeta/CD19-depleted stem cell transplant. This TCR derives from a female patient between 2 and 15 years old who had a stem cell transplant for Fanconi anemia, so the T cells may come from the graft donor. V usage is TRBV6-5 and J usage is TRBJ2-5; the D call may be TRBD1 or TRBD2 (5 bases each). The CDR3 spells CASSWDGQETQYF. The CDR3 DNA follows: TGTGCCAGCAGTTGGGACGGGCAAGAGACCCAGTACTTC.